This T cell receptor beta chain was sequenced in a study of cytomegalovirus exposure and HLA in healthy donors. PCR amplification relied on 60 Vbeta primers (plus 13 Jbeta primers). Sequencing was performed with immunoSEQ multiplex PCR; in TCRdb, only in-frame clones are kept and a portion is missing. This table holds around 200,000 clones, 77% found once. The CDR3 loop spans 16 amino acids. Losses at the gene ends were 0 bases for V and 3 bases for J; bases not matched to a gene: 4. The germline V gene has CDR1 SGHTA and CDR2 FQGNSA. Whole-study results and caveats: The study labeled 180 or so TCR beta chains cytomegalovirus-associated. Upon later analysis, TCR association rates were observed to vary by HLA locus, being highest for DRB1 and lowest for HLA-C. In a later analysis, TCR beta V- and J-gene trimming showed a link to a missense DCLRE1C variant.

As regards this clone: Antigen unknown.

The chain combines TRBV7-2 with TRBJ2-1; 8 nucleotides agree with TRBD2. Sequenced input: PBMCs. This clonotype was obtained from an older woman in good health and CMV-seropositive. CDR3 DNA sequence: TGTGCCAGCAGCTTAGCGGCGGGGGGCCTCTACAATGAGCAGTTCTTC. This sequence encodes CASSLAAGGLYNEQFF.